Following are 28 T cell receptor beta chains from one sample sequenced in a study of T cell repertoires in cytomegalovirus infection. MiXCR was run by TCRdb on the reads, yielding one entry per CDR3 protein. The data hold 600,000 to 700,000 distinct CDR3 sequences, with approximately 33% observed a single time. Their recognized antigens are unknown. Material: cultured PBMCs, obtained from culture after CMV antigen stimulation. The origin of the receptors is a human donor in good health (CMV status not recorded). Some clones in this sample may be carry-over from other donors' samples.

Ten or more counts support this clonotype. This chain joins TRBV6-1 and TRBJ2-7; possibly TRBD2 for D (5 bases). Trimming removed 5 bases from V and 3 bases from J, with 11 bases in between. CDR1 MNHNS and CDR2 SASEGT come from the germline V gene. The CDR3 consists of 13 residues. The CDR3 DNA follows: TGTGCCAGCAGTTCGGGGTCTTACTACGAGCAGTACTTC. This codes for CASSSGSYYEQYF.

CDR3 sequence (DNA): TGCAGTGCTAGAGATCCCATTAGCGCCACAGATACGCAGTATTTT. Translated: CSARDPISATDTQYF. The gene calls are TRBV20-1 and TRBJ2-3, with D perhaps TRBD2 (5 bases). CDR1 is DFQATT and CDR2 is SNEGSKA in the germline V gene (reference sequence). This CDR3 is built from 15 residues. V was shortened by 0 bases and J by 2 bases, with 12 bases between the two germline ends.

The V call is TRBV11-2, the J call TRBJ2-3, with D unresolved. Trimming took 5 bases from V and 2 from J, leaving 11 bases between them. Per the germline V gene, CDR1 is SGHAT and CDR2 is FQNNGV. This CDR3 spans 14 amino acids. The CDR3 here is CASSPSRVTDTQYF. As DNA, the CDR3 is TGTGCCAGCAGCCCTTCTCGGGTCACAGATACGCAGTATTTT.

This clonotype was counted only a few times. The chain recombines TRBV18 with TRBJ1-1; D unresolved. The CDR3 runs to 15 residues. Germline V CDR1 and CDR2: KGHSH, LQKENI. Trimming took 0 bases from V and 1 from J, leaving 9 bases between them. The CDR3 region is CASSPPSGRNTEAFF. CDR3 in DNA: TGTGCCAGCTCACCACCTTCCGGCCGGAACACTGAAGCTTTCTTT.

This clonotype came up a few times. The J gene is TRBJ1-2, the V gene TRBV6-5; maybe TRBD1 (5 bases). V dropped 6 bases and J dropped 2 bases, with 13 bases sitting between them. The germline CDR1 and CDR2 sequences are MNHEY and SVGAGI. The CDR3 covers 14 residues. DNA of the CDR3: TGTGCCAGCAGCCCGGGACGGGGGAACTATGGCTACACCTTC. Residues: CASSPGRGNYGYTF.

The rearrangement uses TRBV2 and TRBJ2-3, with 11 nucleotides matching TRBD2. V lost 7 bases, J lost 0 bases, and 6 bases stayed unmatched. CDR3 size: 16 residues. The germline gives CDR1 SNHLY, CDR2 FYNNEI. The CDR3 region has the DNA TGTGCCAGCAATTTCGGGACTAGCGGCAGCACAGATACGCAGTATTTT. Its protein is CASNFGTSGSTDTQYF.

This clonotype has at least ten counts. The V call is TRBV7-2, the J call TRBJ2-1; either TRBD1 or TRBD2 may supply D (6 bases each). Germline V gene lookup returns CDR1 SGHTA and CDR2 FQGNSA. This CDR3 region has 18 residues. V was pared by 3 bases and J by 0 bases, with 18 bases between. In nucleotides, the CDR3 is TGTGCCAGCAGCTTGCCTCGCCGAGGGGGGAGCTCCTACAATGAGCAGTTCTTC. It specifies CASSLPRRGGSSYNEQFF.

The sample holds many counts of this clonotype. CDR3 amino acids: CASSLSADGPTQYF. The CDR3 DNA sequence: TGTGCCAGCAGCTTAAGTGCGGACGGCCCCACGCAGTATTTT. The J gene is TRBJ2-3, the V gene TRBV7-6; no clear D. V lost 2 bases, J lost 9 bases, and 15 bases lay in between. The CDR3 is made up of 14 amino acids. In germline, CDR1 is SGHVS, CDR2 FNYEAQ.

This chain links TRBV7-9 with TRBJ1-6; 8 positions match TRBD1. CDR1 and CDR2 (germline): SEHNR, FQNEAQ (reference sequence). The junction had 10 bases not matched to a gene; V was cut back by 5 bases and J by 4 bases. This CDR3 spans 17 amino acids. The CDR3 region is CASSPYSGGAYNSPLHF. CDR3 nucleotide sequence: TGTGCCAGCAGCCCATATTCAGGGGGCGCGTATAATTCACCCCTCCACTTT.

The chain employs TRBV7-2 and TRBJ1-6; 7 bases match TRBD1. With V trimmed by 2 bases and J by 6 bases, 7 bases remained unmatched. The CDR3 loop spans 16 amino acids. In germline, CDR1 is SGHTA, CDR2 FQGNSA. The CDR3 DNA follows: TGTGCCAGCAGCTTAAAGAGGGGGCCCTCTAATTCACCCCTCCACTTT. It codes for CASSLKRGPSNSPLHF. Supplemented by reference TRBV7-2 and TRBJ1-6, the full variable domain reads GAGVSQSPSNKVTEKGKDVELRCDPISGHTALYWYRQSLGQGLEFLIYFQGNSAPDKSGLPSDRFSAERTGGSVSTLTIQRTQQEDSAVYLCASSLKRGPSNSPLHFGNGTRLTVT.

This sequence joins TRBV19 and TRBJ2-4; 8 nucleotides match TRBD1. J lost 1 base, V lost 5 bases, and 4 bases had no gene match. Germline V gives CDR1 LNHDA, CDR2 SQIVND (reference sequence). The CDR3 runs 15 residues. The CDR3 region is CASSSWTGAKNIQYF. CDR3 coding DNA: TGTGCCAGTAGTTCGTGGACAGGGGCCAAAAACATTCAGTACTTC.

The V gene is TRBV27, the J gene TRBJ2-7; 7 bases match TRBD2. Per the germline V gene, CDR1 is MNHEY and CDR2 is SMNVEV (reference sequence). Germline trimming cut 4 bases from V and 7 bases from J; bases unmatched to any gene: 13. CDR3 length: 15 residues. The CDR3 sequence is CASSSRPSGQEEQYF. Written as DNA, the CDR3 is TGTGCCAGCAGTTCCCGCCCTAGCGGCCAAGAAGAGCAGTACTTC.

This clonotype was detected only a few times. In nucleotides, the CDR3 is TGTGCCAGCTCTACGGGCAGGGAAGTCACCGGGGAGCTGTTTTTT. Translation: CASSTGREVTGELFF. The chain uses TRBV18 and TRBJ2-2; D may be TRBD1 (5 bases). The CDR3 contains 15 residues. Germline assignment: CDR1 KGHSH and CDR2 LQKENI. V gave up 6 bases and J gave up 4 bases, with 15 bases separating them. The entire variable domain, with the rest obtained from reference TRBV18 and TRBJ2-2, is as follows: NAGVMQNPRHLVRRRGQEARLRCSPMKGHSHVYWYRQLPEEGLKFMVYLQKENIIDESGMPKERFSAEFPKEGPSILRIQQVVRGDSAAYFCASSTGREVTGELFFGEGSRLTVL.

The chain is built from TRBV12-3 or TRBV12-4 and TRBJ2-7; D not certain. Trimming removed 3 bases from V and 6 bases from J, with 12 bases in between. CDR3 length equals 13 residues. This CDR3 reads CASSLAYYLEQYF. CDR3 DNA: TGTGCCAGCAGTTTGGCCTACTATCTCGAGCAGTACTTC.

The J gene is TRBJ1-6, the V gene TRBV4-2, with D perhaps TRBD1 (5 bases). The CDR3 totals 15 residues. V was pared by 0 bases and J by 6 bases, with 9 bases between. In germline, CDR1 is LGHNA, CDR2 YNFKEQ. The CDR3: CASSQDGGGNSPLHF. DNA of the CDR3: TGTGCCAGCAGCCAAGACGGGGGTGGTAATTCACCCCTCCACTTT.

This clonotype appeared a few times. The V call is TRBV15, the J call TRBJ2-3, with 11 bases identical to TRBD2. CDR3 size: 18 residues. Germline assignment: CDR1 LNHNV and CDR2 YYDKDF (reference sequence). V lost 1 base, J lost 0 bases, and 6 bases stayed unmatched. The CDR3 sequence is CATSRGLAGGFSTDTQYF. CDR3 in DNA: TGTGCCACCAGCAGAGGGCTAGCGGGGGGTTTTAGCACAGATACGCAGTATTTT.

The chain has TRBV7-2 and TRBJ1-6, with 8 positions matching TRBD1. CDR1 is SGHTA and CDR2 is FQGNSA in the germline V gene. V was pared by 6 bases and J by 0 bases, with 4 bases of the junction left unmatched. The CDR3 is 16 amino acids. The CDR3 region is CASRHRGSSYNSPLHF. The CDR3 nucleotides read TGTGCCAGCAGACACAGGGGGAGCTCCTATAATTCACCCCTCCACTTT.

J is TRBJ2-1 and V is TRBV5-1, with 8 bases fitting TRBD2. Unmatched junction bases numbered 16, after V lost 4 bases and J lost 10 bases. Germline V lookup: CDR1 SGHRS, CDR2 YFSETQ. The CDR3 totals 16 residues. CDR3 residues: CASSLDPRGGPEEQFF. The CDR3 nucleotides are TGCGCCAGCAGCCTGGACCCCCGGGGGGGTCCGGAGGAGCAGTTCTTC.

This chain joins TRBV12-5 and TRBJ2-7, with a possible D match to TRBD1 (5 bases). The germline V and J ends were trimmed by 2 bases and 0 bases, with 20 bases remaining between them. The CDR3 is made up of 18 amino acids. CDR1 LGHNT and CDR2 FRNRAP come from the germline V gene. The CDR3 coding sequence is TGTGCTAGTGGTTTGCTACCTGGGGCAGGGCCAAGCTCCTACGAGCAGTACTTC. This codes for CASGLLPGAGPSSYEQYF. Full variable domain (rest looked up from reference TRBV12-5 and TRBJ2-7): DARVTQTPRHKVTEMGQEVTMRCQPILGHNTVFWYRQTMMQGLELLAYFRNRAPLDDSGMPKDRFSAEMPDATLATLKIQPSEPRDSAVYFCASGLLPGAGPSSYEQYFGPGTRLTVT.

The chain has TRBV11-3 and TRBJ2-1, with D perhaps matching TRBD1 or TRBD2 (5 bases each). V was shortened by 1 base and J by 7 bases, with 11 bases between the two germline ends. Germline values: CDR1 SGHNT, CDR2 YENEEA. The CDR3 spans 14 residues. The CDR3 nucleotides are TGTGCCAGCAGCTTAGTCGGGGCGGTAAATGAGCAGTTCTTC. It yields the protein CASSLVGAVNEQFF.

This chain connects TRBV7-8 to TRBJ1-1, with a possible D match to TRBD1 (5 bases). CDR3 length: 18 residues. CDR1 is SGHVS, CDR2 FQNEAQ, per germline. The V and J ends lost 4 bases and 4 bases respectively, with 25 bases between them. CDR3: CASSWAGDWYAGVTEAFF. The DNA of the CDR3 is TGTGCCAGCAGCTGGGCGGGGGATTGGTACGCGGGCGTCACTGAAGCTTTCTTT.

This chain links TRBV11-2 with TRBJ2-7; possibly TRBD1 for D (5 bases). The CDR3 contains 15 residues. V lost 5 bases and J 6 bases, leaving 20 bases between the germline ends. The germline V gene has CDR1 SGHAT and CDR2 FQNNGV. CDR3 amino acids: CASSPAQGRVREQYF. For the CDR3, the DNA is TGTGCCAGCAGCCCGGCCCAGGGCAGGGTGCGCGAGCAGTACTTC.

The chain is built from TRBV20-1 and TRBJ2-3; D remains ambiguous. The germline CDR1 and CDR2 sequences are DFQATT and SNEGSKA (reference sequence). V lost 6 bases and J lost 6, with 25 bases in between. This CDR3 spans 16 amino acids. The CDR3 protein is CSAPPYAMFSLDTQYF. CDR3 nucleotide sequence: TGCAGTGCCCCCCCCTACGCGATGTTTAGTTTGGATACGCAGTATTTT.

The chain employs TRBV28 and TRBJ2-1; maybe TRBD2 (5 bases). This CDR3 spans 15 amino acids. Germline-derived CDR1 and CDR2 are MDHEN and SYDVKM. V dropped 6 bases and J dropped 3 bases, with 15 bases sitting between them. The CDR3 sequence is CASSPMGASYNEQFF. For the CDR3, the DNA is TGTGCCAGCAGCCCTATGGGAGCGAGCTACAATGAGCAGTTCTTC.

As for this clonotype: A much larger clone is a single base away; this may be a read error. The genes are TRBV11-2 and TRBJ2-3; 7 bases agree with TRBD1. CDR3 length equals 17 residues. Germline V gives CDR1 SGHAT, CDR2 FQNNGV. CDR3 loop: CASSLDRWTGSTDTQDF. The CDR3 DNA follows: TGTGCCAGCAGCTTAGATCGCTGGACAGGATCCACAGATACGCAGGATTTT.

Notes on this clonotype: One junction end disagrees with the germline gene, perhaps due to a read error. In DNA form, the CDR3 reads TGTGCCACCAGTGGGCCGGCACGGGAGACCCAGTACTTC. This codes for CATSGPARETQYF. The chain joins TRBV27 to TRBJ2-5; D gene unclear. CDR3 length equals 13 residues. CDR1 and CDR2 (germline): MNHEY, SMNVEV (reference sequence).

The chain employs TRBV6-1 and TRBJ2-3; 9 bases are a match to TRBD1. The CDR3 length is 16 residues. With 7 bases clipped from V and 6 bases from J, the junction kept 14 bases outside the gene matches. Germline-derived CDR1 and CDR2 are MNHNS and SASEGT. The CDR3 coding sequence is TGTGCCAGCACCAGAAGCGCGGGGACAGGGATGGATACGCAGTATTTT. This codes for CASTRSAGTGMDTQYF.

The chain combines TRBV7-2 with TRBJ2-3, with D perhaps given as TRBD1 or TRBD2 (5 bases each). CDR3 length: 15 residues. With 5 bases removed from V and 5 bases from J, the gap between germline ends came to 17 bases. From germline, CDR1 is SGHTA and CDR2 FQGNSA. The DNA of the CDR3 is TGTGCCAGCAGCCGGGACCTTGTCTATGGAGATACGCAGTATTTT. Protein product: CASSRDLVYGDTQYF.